This record looks at one TCR beta chain sequence and its context. Its recognized antigen is unknown. The record has no base qualities; no much larger clone is one base away. The germline V gene encodes CDR1 SNHLY and CDR2 FYNNEI. The cysteine opens and the phenylalanine closes a CDR3 of 17 amino acids. This entry keeps only the CDR3 DNA: 51 bases, framed from base 1. The germline V end is reduced by 8 bases and the J end by 2 bases; junction bases left unmatched: 10. The source of the sample is a study of T cells in Graves' hyperthyroidism and ophthalmopathy (dated by TCRdb to between 2019 and 2020). About the full investigation: A discovery cohort of around 100 patients, 43 with Graves' ophthalmopathy and over 55 with stable Graves' hyperthyroidism, was used to find distinguishing TCR V-J signatures. According to the paper, TCR Vbeta CDR3 sequencing was carried out on 135 peripheral blood samples, which came from 40 to 45 ophthalmopathy, roughly 75 hyperthyroidism and about 17 progressor patients. After sampling, hyperthyroidism patients received methimazole starting at 30 mg daily, and ophthalmopathy patients received high-dose intravenous methylprednisolone. Whether ophthalmopathy could be predicted prospectively was tested in an independent validation cohort made up of under 20 hyperthyroidism patients plus 17 patients who later progressed to ophthalmopathy. For training and testing, the 100 patients in the discovery cohort were randomly divided in a 7:3 ratio. The study also compared thyroid tissue and blood T-cell repertoires from roughly six Graves' hyperthyroidism patients. The full study reports these points: Most expanded thyroid clonotypes (frequency above 0.001) were also detected in blood, a finding suggesting that blood repertoires may reflect thyroid immune responses. In cross-validation, a model built on a 13 V-J signature told ophthalmopathy apart from stable hyperthyroidism with 85% to 90% sensitivity and 81% to 82% specificity, and in testing the same model reached 80%/75%. In validation, the model predicted progression to ophthalmopathy with approximately 71% sensitivity and approximately 72% specificity, a median of around six months before onset. No statistical method was used to set the sample size in advance, and investigators knew the group allocation.

Stable Graves' hyperthyroidism was defined as the absence of progression to ophthalmopathy over 18 months of follow-up. Hyperthyroidism patients were aged 18 to 65 years and newly diagnosed, with disease duration of less than 2 months. Exclusion was applied to patients with uncontrolled infections, other autoimmune diseases, pregnancy or lactation. Diagnoses were based on clinical symptoms, serum thyroxine and TRAb, thyroid ultrasound and orbital computed tomography. Total RNA was extracted using Trizol reagent, and RNA quality was assessed on an Agilent 2100 Bioanalyzer. The TCR beta CDR3 regions were amplified from the RNA transcripts. The TCR CDR3 was subjected to a first round of RT-PCR using the HTBI primer set and the Qiagen OneStep RT-PCR kit. Libraries were constructed in a second round of multiplex PCR, after which size selection and purification were carried out. Libraries were sequenced paired-end with 100 bp reads on an Illumina HiSeq2000. The authors processed their data as follows. Raw data were processed with SOAPnuke, discarding reads with adapters, uncalled bases, mean Phred below 15, or no exact constant-primer or identifier match. High-quality paired reads were merged using COPE v1.2.5, and each unique nucleotide sequence was defined as a clonotype. MiTCR v1.1 was used to align the clonotypes against IMGT TRBV, TRBD and TRBJ reference segments. Only V-J combinations with frequency above 0.0001, covering about 99% of repertoires, were analysed. The TCS score was defined as the ratio of F50 (clonal expansion) to E x V (chaos), calculated using BLOSUM62-based TCRdist between CDR3 peptides within each V-J. Welch's t-statistics and random forest reduced fewer than 600 V-J features to about 12, which were used in a naive Bayes classifier (R e1071). Thyroid-blood repertoire similarity was quantified with the Morisita-Horn index. Clones were called with MiXCR by TCRdb after fastp trimmed the public reads at Q25, and only in-frame beta chains were retained. Rows are unified per CDR3 protein, each entry keeping the most common DNA and genes. The authors' filters were not applied to this entry. This sample gives a few hundred thousand distinct CDR3 sequences in total; more than 45% of them show up just once. The ten largest account for around 8% of the sample.

The chain joins TRBV2 to TRBJ2-2; 11 middle bases align to TRBD2. This TCR came from a young woman with Graves' hyperthyroidism. The sample was peripheral blood or thyroid tissue (not recorded which). The CDR3 protein: CASATGTSGYNTGELFF. The base sequence is TGTGCCAGCGCGACGGGGACTAGCGGATACAACACCGGGGAGCTGTTTTTT.